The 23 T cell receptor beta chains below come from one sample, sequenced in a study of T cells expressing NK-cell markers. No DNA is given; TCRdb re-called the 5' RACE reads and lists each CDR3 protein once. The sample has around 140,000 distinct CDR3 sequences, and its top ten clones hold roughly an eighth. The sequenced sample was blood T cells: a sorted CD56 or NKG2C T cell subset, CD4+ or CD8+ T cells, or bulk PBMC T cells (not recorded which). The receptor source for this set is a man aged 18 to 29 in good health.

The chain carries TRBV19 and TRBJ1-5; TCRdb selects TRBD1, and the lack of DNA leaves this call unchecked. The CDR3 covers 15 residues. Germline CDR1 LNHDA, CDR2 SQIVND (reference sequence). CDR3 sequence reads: CASSIDGQSGQPQHF.

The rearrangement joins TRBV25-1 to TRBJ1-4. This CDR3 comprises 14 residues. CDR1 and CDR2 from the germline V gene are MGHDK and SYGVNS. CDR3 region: CASSGFATNEKLFF.

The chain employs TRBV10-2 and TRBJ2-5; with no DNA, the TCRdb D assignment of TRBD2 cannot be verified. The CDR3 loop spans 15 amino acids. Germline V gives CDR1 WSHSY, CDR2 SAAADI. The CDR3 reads CASSKYGREQETQYF.

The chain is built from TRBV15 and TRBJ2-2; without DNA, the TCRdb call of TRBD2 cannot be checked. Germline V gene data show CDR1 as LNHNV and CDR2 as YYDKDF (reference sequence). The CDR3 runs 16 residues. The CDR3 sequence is CATSELTSGNTGELFF. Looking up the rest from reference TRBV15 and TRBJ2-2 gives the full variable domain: DAMVIQNPRYQVTQFGKPVTLSCSQTLNHNVMYWYQQKSSQAPKLLFHYYDKDFNNEADTPDNFQSRRPNTSFCFLDIRSPGLGDTAMYLCATSELTSGNTGELFFGEGSRLTVL.

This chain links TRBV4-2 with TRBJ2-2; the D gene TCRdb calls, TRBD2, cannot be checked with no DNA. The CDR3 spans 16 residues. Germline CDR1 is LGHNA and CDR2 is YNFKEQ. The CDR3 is CASTSLAGEATGELFF.

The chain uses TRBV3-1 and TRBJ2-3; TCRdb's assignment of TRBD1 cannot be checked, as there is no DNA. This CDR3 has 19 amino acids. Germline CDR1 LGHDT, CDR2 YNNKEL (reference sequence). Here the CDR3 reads CASSQEFRDSESSTDTQYF.

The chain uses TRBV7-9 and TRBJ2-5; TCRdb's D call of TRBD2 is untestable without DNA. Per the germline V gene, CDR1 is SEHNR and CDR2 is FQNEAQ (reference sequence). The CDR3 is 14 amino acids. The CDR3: CASSFASGEETQYF.

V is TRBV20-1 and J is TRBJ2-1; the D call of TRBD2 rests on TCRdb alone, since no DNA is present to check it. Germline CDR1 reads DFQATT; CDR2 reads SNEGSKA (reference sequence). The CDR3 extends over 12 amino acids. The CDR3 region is CSASGSDNEQFF.

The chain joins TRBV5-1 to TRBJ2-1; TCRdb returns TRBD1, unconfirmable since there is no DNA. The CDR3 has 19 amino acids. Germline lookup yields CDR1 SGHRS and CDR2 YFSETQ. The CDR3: CASSLTALRRRSSYNEQFF.

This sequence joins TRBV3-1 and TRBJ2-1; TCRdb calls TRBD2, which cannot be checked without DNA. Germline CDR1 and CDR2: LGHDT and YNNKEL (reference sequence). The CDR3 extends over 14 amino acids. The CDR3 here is CASSRRDFTNEQFF.

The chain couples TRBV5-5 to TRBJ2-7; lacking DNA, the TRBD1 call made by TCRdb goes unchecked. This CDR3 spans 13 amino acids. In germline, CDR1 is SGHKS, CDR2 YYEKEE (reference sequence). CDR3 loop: CASKVSPGNEQYF. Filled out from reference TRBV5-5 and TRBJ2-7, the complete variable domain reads DAGVTQSPTHLIKTRGQQVTLRCSPISGHKSVSWYQQVLGQGPQFIFQYYEKEERGRGNFPDRFSARQFPNYSSELNVNALLLGDSALYLCASKVSPGNEQYFGPGTRLTVT.

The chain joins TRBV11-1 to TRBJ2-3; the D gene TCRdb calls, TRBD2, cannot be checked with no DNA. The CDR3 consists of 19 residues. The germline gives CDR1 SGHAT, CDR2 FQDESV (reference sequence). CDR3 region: CASSFTLAGGPVGTDTQYF.

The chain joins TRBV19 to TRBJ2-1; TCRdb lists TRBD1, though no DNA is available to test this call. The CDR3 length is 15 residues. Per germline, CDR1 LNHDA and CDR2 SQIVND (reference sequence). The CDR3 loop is CASSIGQVFRNEQFF.

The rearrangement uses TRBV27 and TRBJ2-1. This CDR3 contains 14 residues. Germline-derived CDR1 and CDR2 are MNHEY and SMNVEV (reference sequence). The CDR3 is CASLGREPYNEQFF.

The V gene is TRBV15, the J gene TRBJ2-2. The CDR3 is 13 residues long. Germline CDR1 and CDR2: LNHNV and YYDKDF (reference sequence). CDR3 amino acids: CATSPTVSGELFF.

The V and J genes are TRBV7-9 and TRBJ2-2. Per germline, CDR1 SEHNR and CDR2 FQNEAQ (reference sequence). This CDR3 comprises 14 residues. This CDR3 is CASSTTWNTGELFF.

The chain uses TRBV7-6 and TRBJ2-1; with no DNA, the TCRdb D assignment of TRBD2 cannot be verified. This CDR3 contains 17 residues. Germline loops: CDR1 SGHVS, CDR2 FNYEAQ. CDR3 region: CASSAGWGGSGSGEQFF.

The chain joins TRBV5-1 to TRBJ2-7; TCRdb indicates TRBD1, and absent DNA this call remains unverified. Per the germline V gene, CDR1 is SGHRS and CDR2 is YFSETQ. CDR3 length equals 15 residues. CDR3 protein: CASSLDSDTVYEQYF.

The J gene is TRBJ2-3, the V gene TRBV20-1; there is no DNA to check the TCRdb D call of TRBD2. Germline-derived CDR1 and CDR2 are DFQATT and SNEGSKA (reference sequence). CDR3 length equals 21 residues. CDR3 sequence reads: CSARDLRGFGTSGRATDTQYF.

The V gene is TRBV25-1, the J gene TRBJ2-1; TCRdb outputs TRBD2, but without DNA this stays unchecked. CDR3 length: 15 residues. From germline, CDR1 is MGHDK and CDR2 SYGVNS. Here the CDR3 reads CASSERGPSVGEQFF. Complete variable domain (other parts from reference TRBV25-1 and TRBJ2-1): EADIYQTPRYLVIGTGKKITLECSQTMGHDKMYWYQQDPGMELHLIHYSYGVNSTEKGDLSSESTVSRIRTEHFPLTLESARPSHTSQYLCASSERGPSVGEQFFGPGTRLTVL.

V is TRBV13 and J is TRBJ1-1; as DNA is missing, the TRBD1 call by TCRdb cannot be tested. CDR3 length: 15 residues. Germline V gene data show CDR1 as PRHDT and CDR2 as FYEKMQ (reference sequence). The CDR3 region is CASSDTGGINTEAFF.

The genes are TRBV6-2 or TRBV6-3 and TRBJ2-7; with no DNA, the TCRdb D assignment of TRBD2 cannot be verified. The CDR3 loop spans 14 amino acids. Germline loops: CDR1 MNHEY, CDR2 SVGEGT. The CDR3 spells CASNPAGGSYEQYF.

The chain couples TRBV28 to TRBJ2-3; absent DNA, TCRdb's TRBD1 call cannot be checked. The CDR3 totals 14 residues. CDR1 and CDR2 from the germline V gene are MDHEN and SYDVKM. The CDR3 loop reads CASSLGGVTDTQYF.